The T cell receptor beta chain described here comes from a study of blood T cell repertoires in COVID-19. Measured with immunoSEQ multiplex PCR; TCRdb has only the in-frame clones, and not every one. The sample lists approximately 220,000 clones, roughly 80% seen once, with roughly 10% in the top ten. Per germline, CDR1 SGDLS and CDR2 YYNGEE. V lost 3 bases, J lost 4 bases, and 13 bases lay in between. The CDR3 has 14 amino acids. The V and J genes are TRBV9 and TRBJ1-1, with a weak D call TRBD1 (5 bases). The sequence derives from an elderly woman with acute or convalescent COVID-19. Sequenced material: peripheral blood. The CDR3 DNA reads TGTGCCAGCAGCGCCGTTCAGGGTGGCACTGAAGCTTTCTTT. Translating gives CASSAVQGGTEAFF.